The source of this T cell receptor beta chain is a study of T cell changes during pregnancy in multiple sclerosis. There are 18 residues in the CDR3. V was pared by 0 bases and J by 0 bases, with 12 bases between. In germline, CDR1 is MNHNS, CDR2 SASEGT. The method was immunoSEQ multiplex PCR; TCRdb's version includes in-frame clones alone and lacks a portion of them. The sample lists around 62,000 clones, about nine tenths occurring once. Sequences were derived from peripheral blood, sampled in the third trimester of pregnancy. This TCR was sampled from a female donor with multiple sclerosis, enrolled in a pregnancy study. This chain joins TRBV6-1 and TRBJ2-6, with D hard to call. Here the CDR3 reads CASSEAYTRHSGANVLTF. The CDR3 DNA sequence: TGTGCCAGCAGTGAAGCTTACACGCGGCACTCTGGGGCCAACGTCCTGACTTTC.